The 17 T cell receptor beta chains given below trace back to one sample, sequenced in a study of blood T cell repertoires in COVID-19. Data came from immunoSEQ multiplex PCR; TCRdb stores just in-frame clones and leaves some out. The sample shows roughly 52,000 clones, roughly 85% of them seen only once. The specimen sequenced was peripheral blood. The origin of the receptors is a human donor in a cohort sampled during active COVID-19.

The table lists this clone with a few counts. The chain uses TRBV2 and TRBJ1-4; 9 bases fit TRBD1. Losses at the gene ends were 6 bases for V and 5 bases for J; bases not matched to a gene: 7. The germline gives CDR1 SNHLY, CDR2 FYNNEI. This CDR3 comprises 15 residues. The CDR3 DNA reads TGTGCCAGCAGCCGTGACGGGACAGGGAATGAAAAACTGTTTTTT. Encoded protein: CASSRDGTGNEKLFF.

The count of this clone is one. The chain couples TRBV5-5 to TRBJ2-1; a possible D gene is TRBD2 (5 bases). V dropped 2 bases and J dropped 10 bases, with 13 bases sitting between them. The CDR3 extends over 13 amino acids. CDR1 and CDR2 (germline): SGHKS, YYEKEE (reference sequence). CDR3 nucleotide sequence: TGTGCCAGCAGCTTTCTTGGACGAGGGGAGCAGTTCTTC. Translation: CASSFLGRGEQFF. Full variable domain (missing parts from reference TRBV5-5 and TRBJ2-1): DAGVTQSPTHLIKTRGQQVTLRCSPISGHKSVSWYQQVLGQGPQFIFQYYEKEERGRGNFPDRFSARQFPNYSSELNVNALLLGDSALYLCASSFLGRGEQFFGPGTRLTVL.

The chain links TRBV9 to TRBJ2-7, with D tentatively TRBD1 (6 bases). Germline assignment: CDR1 SGDLS and CDR2 YYNGEE. V lost 0 bases to trimming and J lost 5 bases, with 6 bases between them. CDR3 length: 12 residues. The CDR3 DNA reads as TGTGCCAGCAGCGTAGAGGGGGACGAGCAGTACTTC. This sequence encodes CASSVEGDEQYF.

This sequence joins TRBV4-3 and TRBJ1-1, with a tentative D call TRBD1 (5 bases). V gave up 4 bases and J gave up 0 bases, with 12 bases separating them. The germline gives CDR1 LGHNA, CDR2 YSLEER. The CDR3 runs 15 residues. Written as DNA, the CDR3 is TGCGCCAGCAGCCTGCGGGGACGGGTGAACACTGAAGCTTTCTTT. Translation: CASSLRGRVNTEAFF.

The rearrangement links TRBV5-4 to TRBJ1-1, with a possible D match to TRBD1 (6 bases). The germline CDR1 and CDR2 sequences are SGHNT and YYREEE (reference sequence). Trimming pared 5 bases from V and 11 bases from J, leaving 25 bases between. This CDR3 is 15 amino acids long. The CDR3 nucleotides are TGTGCCAGCAGGCCCTCGGGGGGGCAAACCTTGAGGGCTTTCTTT. Translating gives CASRPSGGQTLRAFF.

CDR3 coding DNA: TGTGCCAGCAGTTACCCGACTGGAGCTAGCACAGATACGCAGTATTTT. This translates into CASSYPTGASTDTQYF. V gene TRBV6-2 or TRBV6-3 combines with J gene TRBJ2-3, with D unresolved. The CDR3 has 16 residues. Trimming removed 2 bases at V and 0 bases at J, with 12 bases between. Germline V gene sequence: CDR1 MNHEY, CDR2 SVGEGT.

V and J are TRBV7-2 and TRBJ2-2; 7 nucleotides agree with TRBD1. Germline V gives CDR1 SGHTA, CDR2 FQGNSA. The CDR3 extends over 15 amino acids. J was trimmed by 6 bases and V by 6 bases; bases with no gene match: 10. The CDR3 DNA reads as TGTGCCAGCAGATCAACAGGGGACGGGTCCGGGGAGCTGTTTTTT. Its protein is CASRSTGDGSGELFF. Filled out from reference TRBV7-2 and TRBJ2-2, the complete variable domain reads GAGVSQSPSNKVTEKGKDVELRCDPISGHTALYWYRQSLGQGLEFLIYFQGNSAPDKSGLPSDRFSAERTGGSVSTLTIQRTQQEDSAVYLCASRSTGDGSGELFFGEGSRLTVL.

This clone was seen more than once but under ten times. This chain links TRBV7-9 with TRBJ1-2, with D unresolved. V was trimmed by 5 bases and J by 8 bases, leaving 18 bases between them. The CDR3 contains 14 residues. Germline CDR1 SEHNR, CDR2 FQNEAQ (reference sequence). CDR3 in DNA: TGTGCCAGCAGCCCGCGTGTTTGGGCTTGGGGCTACACCTTC. This gives the protein CASSPRVWAWGYTF.

V usage is TRBV5-1 and J usage is TRBJ1-1; 9 bases match TRBD1. In germline, CDR1 is SGHRS, CDR2 YFSETQ. Losses at the gene ends were 5 bases for V and 3 bases for J; bases not matched to a gene: 5. CDR3 size: 14 residues. CDR3 sequence reads: CASREQGADTEAFF. The CDR3 region has the DNA TGCGCCAGCAGGGAACAGGGGGCGGACACTGAAGCTTTCTTT. The full variable domain, its missing parts supplied by reference TRBV5-1 and TRBJ1-1, is KAGVTQTPRYLIKTRGQQVTLSCSPISGHRSVSWYQQTPGQGLQFLFEYFSETQRNKGNFPGRFSGRQFSNSRSEMNVSTLELGDSALYLCASREQGADTEAFFGQGTRLTVV.

The rearrangement joins TRBV4-1 to TRBJ2-7; 8 nucleotides align to TRBD2. This CDR3 has 16 residues. After removal of 0 bases from V and 2 bases from J, the junction contained 6 bases not matched to a gene. CDR1 and CDR2 (germline): MGHRA, YSYEKL. The CDR3 sequence is CASSQDPRGGAYEQYF. CDR3 nucleotide sequence: TGCGCCAGCAGCCAAGATCCCCGGGGGGGAGCCTACGAGCAGTACTTC.

This chain connects TRBV7-6 to TRBJ1-5; D is perhaps TRBD1 (5 bases). The germline V and J ends were trimmed by 1 base and 1 base, with 8 bases remaining between them. This CDR3 spans 15 amino acids. The V gene's germline CDR1 is SGHVS and CDR2 FNYEAQ. The CDR3: CASSLDGGSNQPQHF. In DNA, the CDR3 is TGTGCCAGCAGCTTAGACGGGGGAAGCAATCAGCCCCAGCATTTT. Full variable domain (missing parts from reference TRBV7-6 and TRBJ1-5): GAGVSQSPRYKVTKRGQDVALRCDPISGHVSLYWYRQALGQGPEFLTYFNYEAQQDKSGLPNDRFSAERPEGSISTLTIQRTEQRDSAMYRCASSLDGGSNQPQHFGDGTRLSIL.

The rearrangement links TRBV6-5 to TRBJ2-1; 9 nucleotides agree with TRBD1. The germline V gene encodes CDR1 MNHEY and CDR2 SVGAGI. CDR3 length: 14 residues. V shed 7 bases and J 7 bases; nucleotides not matched to a gene: 8. The CDR3 DNA is TGTGCCAGCACCCGGACAGGGGTCCTTAATGAGCAGTTCTTC. Translation: CASTRTGVLNEQFF.

This chain joins TRBV6-6 and TRBJ1-4; perhaps TRBD1 as D (6 bases). With 0 bases removed from V and 2 bases from J, the gap between germline ends came to 7 bases. Germline CDR1 is MNHNY and CDR2 is SVGAGI (reference sequence). This CDR3 has 15 amino acids. In DNA, the CDR3 is TGTGCCAGCAGTTACTCAAGGGGGACTAATGAAAAACTGTTTTTT. Protein product: CASSYSRGTNEKLFF.

Note on this clone: One junction end disagrees with the germline gene, perhaps due to a read error. The CDR3 DNA reads as TGCGCCAGCAGCCGCCAGACCAGGGAAGGTTACGGGCAGTACTTC. This codes for CASSRQTREGYGQYF. This chain joins TRBV4-1 and TRBJ2-7; a weak D match, TRBD1 (5 bases). This CDR3 comprises 15 residues. Germline V lookup: CDR1 MGHRA, CDR2 YSYEKL.

The chain couples TRBV5-1 to TRBJ1-6; possible D gene TRBD1, 6 bases. Trimming left V 4 bases short and J 7 bases short, with 12 bases between. Per the germline V gene, CDR1 is SGHRS and CDR2 is YFSETQ. The CDR3 is 14 amino acids. CDR3 sequence (DNA): TGCGCCAGCAGCCCCGGGACAATCAATTCACCCCTCCACTTT. Amino acids: CASSPGTINSPLHF.

V and J are TRBV11-3 and TRBJ2-2; tentatively, D is TRBD2 (5 bases). The CDR3 runs to 15 residues. Germline V gives CDR1 SGHNT, CDR2 YENEEA. The V end was cut by 5 bases, the J end by 0 bases, with 10 bases between. The CDR3 spells CASSGLSSNTGELFF. In nucleotides, the CDR3 is TGTGCCAGCAGCGGACTTTCCTCGAACACCGGGGAGCTGTTTTTT.

The gene calls are TRBV21-1 and TRBJ2-4; the tabulated D call, TRBD2, remains unverified against the DNA. TRBV21-1 is described as a pseudogene. The CDR3 runs to 19 residues. The CDR3 sequence is CASSPLGRQYSKRENIQYF. DNA of the CDR3: TGTGCCAGCAGCCCGCTAGGGCGACAGTACTCGAAGCGGGAAAACATTCAGTACTTC.